These T cell receptor beta chains were read from a single sample in a study of T cell repertoires in ileal Crohn's disease. Clones were read by immunoSEQ multiplex PCR, and TCRdb kept only the in-frame ones, dropping some. The table has more than 50,000 clones, about 89% seen once. The material sequenced was ileal tissue. These receptors were obtained from an adult with Crohn's disease. CDR3s include the opening cysteine and the closing phenylalanine or tryptophan. The order of the fields is D gene, clone size, V gene, J gene, CDR3 DNA, CDR3 protein. D genes are given only for firm matches. Rows may omit the clone size; those that give it use once, few, many or a size class.

d_gene: NA; abundance: NA; v_gene: TRBV7-7; j_gene: TRBJ2-1; CDR3nt: TGTGCTAGCAGCCAGAGCGGGCTGGGGAATGAGCAGTTCTTC; CDR3aa: CASSQSGLGNEQFF
d_gene: TRBD1; abundance: NA; v_gene: TRBV18; j_gene: TRBJ1-5; CDR3nt: TGTGCCAGCTCACCCCTCCGGGACAGGTCTAATCAGCCCCAGCATTTT; CDR3aa: CASSPLRDRSNQPQHF
d_gene: TRBD1; abundance: NA; v_gene: TRBV5-4; j_gene: TRBJ1-1; CDR3nt: TGTGCCAGCAGCTTGGCCGGACAGGGTAGGACTGAAGCTTTCTTT; CDR3aa: CASSLAGQGRTEAFF
d_gene: TRBD1; abundance: once; v_gene: TRBV7-9; j_gene: TRBJ1-5; CDR3nt: TGTGCCAGCAGCTTTGGGGACAGACGTAATCAGCCCCAGCATTTT; CDR3aa: CASSFGDRRNQPQHF
d_gene: TRBD1; abundance: NA; v_gene: TRBV5-6; j_gene: TRBJ1-2; CDR3nt: TGTGCCAGCAGCCCGACAGGGGGAGGCTATGGCTACACCTTC; CDR3aa: CASSPTGGGYGYTF
d_gene: NA; abundance: once; v_gene: TRBV14; j_gene: TRBJ2-3; CDR3nt: TGTGCCAGCAGCCATTTGGGACATGCCTACGGGGATACGCAGTATTTT; CDR3aa: CASSHLGHAYGDTQYF
d_gene: TRBD1; abundance: NA; v_gene: TRBV5-6; j_gene: TRBJ2-1; CDR3nt: TGTGCCAGCAGCTCGGGGACAGCCTCCTACAATGAGCAGTTCTTC; CDR3aa: CASSSGTASYNEQFF
d_gene: TRBD1; abundance: NA; v_gene: TRBV10-1; j_gene: TRBJ1-2; CDR3nt: TGCGCCAGCAGAGGACAGGGGCGCGGCTCTGGCTACACCTTC; CDR3aa: CASRGQGRGSGYTF
d_gene: TRBD2; abundance: NA; v_gene: TRBV5-1; j_gene: TRBJ2-1; CDR3nt: TGCGCCAGCAGCTTGGCAGCCGTAGCGGGAGTGAATGAGCAGTTCTTC; CDR3aa: CASSLAAVAGVNEQFF
d_gene: TRBD2; abundance: NA; v_gene: TRBV7-6; j_gene: TRBJ2-3; CDR3nt: TGTGCCAGCAGCTTAGGACTAGCGGGGCCCCTCACAGATACGCAGTATTTT; CDR3aa: CASSLGLAGPLTDTQYF
d_gene: TRBD1; abundance: NA; v_gene: TRBV7-9; j_gene: TRBJ2-7; CDR3nt: TGTGCTACCAAACCCGCAGGGGGCTTCTACGAGCAGTACTTC; CDR3aa: CATKPAGGFYEQYF
d_gene: NA; abundance: once; v_gene: TRBV9; j_gene: TRBJ1-2; CDR3nt: TGTGCCAGCAGCAAAGCGGGGGGCGCTGGCTACACCTTC; CDR3aa: CASSKAGGAGYTF
d_gene: TRBD2; abundance: NA; v_gene: TRBV14; j_gene: TRBJ2-1; CDR3nt: TGTGCCAGCAGCCAAAAGCGGGGGATAGACAATGAGCAGTTCTTC; CDR3aa: CASSQKRGIDNEQFF
d_gene: NA; abundance: NA; v_gene: TRBV18; j_gene: TRBJ2-7; CDR3nt: TGTGCCAGCTCACTGGGCAAGTACGAGCAGTACTTC; CDR3aa: CASSLGKYEQYF
d_gene: NA; abundance: NA; v_gene: TRBV2; j_gene: TRBJ2-3; CDR3nt: TGTGCCAGCGGCGGGGAGTCCACAGATACGCAGTATTTT; CDR3aa: CASGGESTDTQYF
d_gene: TRBD1; abundance: NA; v_gene: TRBV7-9; j_gene: TRBJ1-2; CDR3nt: TGTGCCAGCAGCTTAACCGGGACAGGAAACTATGGCTACACCTTC; CDR3aa: CASSLTGTGNYGYTF
d_gene: NA; abundance: NA; v_gene: TRBV5-1; j_gene: TRBJ1-1; CDR3nt: TGCGCCAGCAGCTTGGCCGTACAGGGGAACACTGAAGCTTTCTTT; CDR3aa: CASSLAVQGNTEAFF
d_gene: NA; abundance: NA; v_gene: TRBV19; j_gene: TRBJ1-1; CDR3nt: TGTGCCAGTAGTACCTCGGGACAAGGCCTTATGGGCATGAACACTGAAGCTTTCTTT; CDR3aa: CASSTSGQGLMGMNTEAFF
d_gene: NA; abundance: NA; v_gene: TRBV18; j_gene: TRBJ1-5; CDR3nt: TGTGCCAGCTCACCACCGGGGAGGGAACGAGGGCCCCAGCATTTT; CDR3aa: CASSPPGRERGPQHF
d_gene: NA; abundance: NA; v_gene: TRBV20-1; j_gene: TRBJ2-3; CDR3nt: TGCAGCGGGATGGAGGATACGCAGTATTTT; CDR3aa: CSGMEDTQYF
d_gene: NA; abundance: NA; v_gene: TRBV7-7; j_gene: TRBJ2-1; CDR3nt: TGTGCTAGCAGCTTTTCTCGGGAGTATGAGCAGTTCTTC; CDR3aa: CASSFSREYEQFF
d_gene: TRBD1; abundance: NA; v_gene: TRBV7-9; j_gene: TRBJ1-2; CDR3nt: TGTGCCAGCAGCCAGGGACAGATCTATGGCTACACCTTC; CDR3aa: CASSQGQIYGYTF
d_gene: NA; abundance: NA; v_gene: TRBV29-1; j_gene: TRBJ1-2; CDR3nt: TGCAGCGTTGACTTGGCACTGAGGGGCTACACCTTC; CDR3aa: CSVDLALRGYTF
d_gene: NA; abundance: NA; v_gene: TRBV14; j_gene: TRBJ1-2; CDR3nt: TGTGCCAGCAGCCAAGTGAAAGGGAGCATCTATGGCTACACCTTC; CDR3aa: CASSQVKGSIYGYTF
d_gene: NA; abundance: few; v_gene: TRBV2; j_gene: TRBJ1-1; CDR3nt: TGTGCCAGCAGAGGAGGTCAGGTCCTAACTGAAGCTTTCTTT; CDR3aa: CASRGGQVLTEAFF
d_gene: TRBD1; abundance: once; v_gene: TRBV6-1; j_gene: TRBJ1-6; CDR3nt: TGTGCCAGCAGTGACATAAGACTTTGGGAACCGGGACAGAGAAATTCACCCCTCCACTTT; CDR3aa: CASSDIRLWEPGQRNSPLHF
d_gene: TRBD1; abundance: few; v_gene: TRBV19; j_gene: TRBJ1-2; CDR3nt: TGTGCCAGTATAGCCCCGGGACAGGGGTACTATGGCTACACCTTC; CDR3aa: CASIAPGQGYYGYTF
d_gene: NA; abundance: NA; v_gene: TRBV9; j_gene: TRBJ1-4; CDR3nt: TGTGCCGGCAGCGTAGGCACCACCGGGGTGGAAAAACTGTTTTTT; CDR3aa: CAGSVGTTGVEKLFF
d_gene: NA; abundance: few; v_gene: TRBV25-1; j_gene: TRBJ2-7; CDR3nt: TGTGCCAGCAGTGGCGGGAACGAGCAGTACTTC; CDR3aa: CASSGGNEQYF
d_gene: NA; abundance: NA; v_gene: TRBV29-1; j_gene: TRBJ2-3; CDR3nt: TGCAGCGTTGGGCATTCCCAGGATACGCAGTATTTT; CDR3aa: CSVGHSQDTQYF
d_gene: TRBD1; abundance: NA; v_gene: TRBV28; j_gene: TRBJ1-1; CDR3nt: TGTGCCAGCAGTTTCCCGAAACAGGGGGGGAGCTGGACTGAAGCTTTCTTT; CDR3aa: CASSFPKQGGSWTEAFF